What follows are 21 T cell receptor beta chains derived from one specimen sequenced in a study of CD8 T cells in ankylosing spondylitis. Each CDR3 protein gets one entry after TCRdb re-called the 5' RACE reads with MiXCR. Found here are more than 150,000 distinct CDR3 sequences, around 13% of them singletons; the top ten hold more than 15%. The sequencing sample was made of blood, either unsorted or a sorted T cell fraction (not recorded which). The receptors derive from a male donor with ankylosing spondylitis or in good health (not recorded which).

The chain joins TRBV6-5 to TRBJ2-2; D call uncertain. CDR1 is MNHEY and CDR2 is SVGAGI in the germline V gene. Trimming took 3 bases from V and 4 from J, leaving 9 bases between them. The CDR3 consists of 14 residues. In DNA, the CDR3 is TGTGCCAGCAGTTATCTGGCCTTCACCGGGGAGCTGTTTTTT. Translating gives CASSYLAFTGELFF.

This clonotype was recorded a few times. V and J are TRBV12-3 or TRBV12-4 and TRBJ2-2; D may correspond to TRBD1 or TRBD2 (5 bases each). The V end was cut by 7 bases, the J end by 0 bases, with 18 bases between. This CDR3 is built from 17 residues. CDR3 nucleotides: TGTGCCAGCACCTCCCCCCTCGGGGCTGCGAACACCGGGGAGCTGTTTTTT. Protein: CASTSPLGAANTGELFF.

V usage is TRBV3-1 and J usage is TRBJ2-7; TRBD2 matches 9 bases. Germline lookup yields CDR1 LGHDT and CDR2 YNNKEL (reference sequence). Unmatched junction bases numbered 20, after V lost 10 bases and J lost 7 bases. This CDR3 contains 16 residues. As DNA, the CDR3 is TGTGCCACCTGCCTGACTAGCGGAGAGACTTGGGGGGAGCAGTACTTC. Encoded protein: CATCLTSGETWGEQYF.

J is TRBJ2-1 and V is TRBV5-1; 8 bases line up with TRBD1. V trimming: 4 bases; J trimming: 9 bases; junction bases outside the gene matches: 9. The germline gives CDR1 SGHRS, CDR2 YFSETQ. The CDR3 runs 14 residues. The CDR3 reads CASSLGQGVTEQFF. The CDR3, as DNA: TGCGCCAGCAGCCTAGGACAGGGAGTCACTGAGCAGTTCTTC.

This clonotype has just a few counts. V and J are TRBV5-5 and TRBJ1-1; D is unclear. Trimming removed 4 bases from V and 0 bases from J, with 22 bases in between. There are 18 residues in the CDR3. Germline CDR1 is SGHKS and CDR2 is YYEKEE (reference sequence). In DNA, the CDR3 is TGTGCCAGCAGCGAGGCAATCGGGGTCAACTTAATGAACACTGAAGCTTTCTTT. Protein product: CASSEAIGVNLMNTEAFF.

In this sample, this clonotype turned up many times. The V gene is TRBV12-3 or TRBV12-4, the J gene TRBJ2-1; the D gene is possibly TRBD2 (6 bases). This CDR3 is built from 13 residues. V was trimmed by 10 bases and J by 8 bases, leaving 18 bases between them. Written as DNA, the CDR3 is TGTGCCACCGGGACTCCAAACGGCGATGAGCAGTTCTTC. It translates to CATGTPNGDEQFF.

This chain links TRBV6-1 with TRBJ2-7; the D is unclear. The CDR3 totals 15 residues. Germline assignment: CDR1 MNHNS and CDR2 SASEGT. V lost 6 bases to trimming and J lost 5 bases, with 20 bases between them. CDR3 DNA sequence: TGTGCCAGCAGCACCACACGTGGCTCCCTCCACGAGCAGTACTTC. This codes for CASSTTRGSLHEQYF.

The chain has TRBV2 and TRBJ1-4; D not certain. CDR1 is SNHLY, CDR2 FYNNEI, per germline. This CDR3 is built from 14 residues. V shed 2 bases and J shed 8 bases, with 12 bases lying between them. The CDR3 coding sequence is TGTGCCAGCAGTGAACGCGGTTCTGACGAAAAACTGTTTTTT. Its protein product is CASSERGSDEKLFF. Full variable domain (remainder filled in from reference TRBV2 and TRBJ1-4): EPEVTQTPSHQVTQMGQEVILRCVPISNHLYFYWYRQILGQKVEFLVSFYNNEISEKSEIFDDQFSVERPDGSNFTLKIRSTKLEDSAMYFCASSERGSDEKLFFGSGTQLSVL.

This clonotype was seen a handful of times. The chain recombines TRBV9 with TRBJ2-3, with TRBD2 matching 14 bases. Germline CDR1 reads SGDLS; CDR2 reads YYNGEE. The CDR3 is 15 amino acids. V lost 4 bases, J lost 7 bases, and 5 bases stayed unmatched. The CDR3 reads CASSPGLAGGNTQYF. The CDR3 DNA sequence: TGTGCCAGCAGCCCTGGACTAGCGGGGGGTAATACGCAGTATTTT.

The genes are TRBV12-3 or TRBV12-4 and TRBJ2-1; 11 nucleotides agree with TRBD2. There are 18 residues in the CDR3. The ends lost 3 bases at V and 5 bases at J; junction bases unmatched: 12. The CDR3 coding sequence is TGTGCCAGCAGTTTTCGACTAGCGGGACCAGGCGGGGACAATGAGCAGTTCTTC. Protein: CASSFRLAGPGGDNEQFF.

The CDR3: CASSYLGSSYNEQFF. As DNA, the CDR3 is TGTGCCAGCAGTTACCTCGGGAGTTCCTACAATGAGCAGTTCTTC. This rearrangement joins TRBV6-5 to TRBJ2-1; perhaps TRBD2 as D (6 bases). Deletions cut 2 bases from V and 1 base from J, with 9 bases between. The CDR3 totals 15 residues. Germline V gene data show CDR1 as MNHEY and CDR2 as SVGAGI.

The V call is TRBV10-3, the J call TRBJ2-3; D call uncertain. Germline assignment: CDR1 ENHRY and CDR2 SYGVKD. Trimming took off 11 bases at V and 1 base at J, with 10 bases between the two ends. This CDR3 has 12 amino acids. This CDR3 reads CALRDRTDTQYF. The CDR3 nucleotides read TGTGCCTTACGAGACCGCACAGATACGCAGTATTTT.

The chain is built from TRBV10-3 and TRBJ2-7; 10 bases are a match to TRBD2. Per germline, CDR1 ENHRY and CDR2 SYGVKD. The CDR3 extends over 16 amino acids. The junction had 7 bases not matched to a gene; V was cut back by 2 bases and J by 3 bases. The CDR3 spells CAISEGASGRFYEQYF. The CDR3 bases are TGTGCCATCAGTGAGGGGGCTAGCGGGAGATTCTACGAGCAGTACTTC.

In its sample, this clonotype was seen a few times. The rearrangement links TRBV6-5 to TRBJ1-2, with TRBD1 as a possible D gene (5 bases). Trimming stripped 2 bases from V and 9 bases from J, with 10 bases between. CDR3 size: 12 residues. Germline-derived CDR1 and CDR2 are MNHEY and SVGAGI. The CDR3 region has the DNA TGTGCCAGCAGTTACGAGGGGATGAGCTACACCTTC. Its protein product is CASSYEGMSYTF.

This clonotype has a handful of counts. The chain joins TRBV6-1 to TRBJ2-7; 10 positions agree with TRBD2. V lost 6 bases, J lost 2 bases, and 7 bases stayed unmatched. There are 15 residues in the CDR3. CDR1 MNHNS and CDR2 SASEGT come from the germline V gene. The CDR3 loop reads CASSARTSGPYEQYF. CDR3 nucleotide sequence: TGTGCCAGCAGCGCCCGGACTAGCGGTCCCTACGAGCAGTACTTC.

CDR3 in DNA: TGTGCCACCAGTCAGGGGAACAATGAGCAGTTCTTC. The encoded protein is CATSQGNNEQFF. V usage is TRBV24-1 and J usage is TRBJ2-1; tentatively, D is TRBD1 (6 bases). The V gene lost 6 bases and the J gene lost 5 bases, with 7 bases spanning the gap. Germline V gene lookup returns CDR1 KGHDR and CDR2 SFDVKD. The CDR3 is 12 residues long.

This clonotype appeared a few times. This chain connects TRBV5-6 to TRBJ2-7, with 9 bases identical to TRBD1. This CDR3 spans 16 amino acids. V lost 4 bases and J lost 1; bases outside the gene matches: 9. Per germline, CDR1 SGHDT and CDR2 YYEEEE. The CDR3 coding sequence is TGTGCCAGCAGCCCTCTCGGGACAGGGAATTCCTACGAGCAGTACTTC. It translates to CASSPLGTGNSYEQYF.

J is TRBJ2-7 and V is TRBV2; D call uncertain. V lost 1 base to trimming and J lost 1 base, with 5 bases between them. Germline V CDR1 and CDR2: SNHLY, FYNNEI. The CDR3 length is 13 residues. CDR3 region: CASSEELSYEQYF. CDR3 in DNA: TGTGCCAGCAGTGAAGAGCTATCCTACGAGCAGTACTTC.

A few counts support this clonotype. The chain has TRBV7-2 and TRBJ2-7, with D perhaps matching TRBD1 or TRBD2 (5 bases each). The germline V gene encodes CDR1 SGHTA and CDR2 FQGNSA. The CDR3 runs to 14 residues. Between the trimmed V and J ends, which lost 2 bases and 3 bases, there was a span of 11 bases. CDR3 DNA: TGTGCCAGCAGCTTAAGCCCGGGGCGCTACGAGCAGTACTTC. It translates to CASSLSPGRYEQYF.

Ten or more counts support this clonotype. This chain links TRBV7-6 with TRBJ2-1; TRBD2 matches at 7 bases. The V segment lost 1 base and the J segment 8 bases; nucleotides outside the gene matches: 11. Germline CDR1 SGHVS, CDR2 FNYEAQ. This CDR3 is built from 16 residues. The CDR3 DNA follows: TGTGCCAGCAGCTTAGTTCTAGCGGCCCTCGGGGATGAGCAGTTCTTC. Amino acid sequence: CASSLVLAALGDEQFF.

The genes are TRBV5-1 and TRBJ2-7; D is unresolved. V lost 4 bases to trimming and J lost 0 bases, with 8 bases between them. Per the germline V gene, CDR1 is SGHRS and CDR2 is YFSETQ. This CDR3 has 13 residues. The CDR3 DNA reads TGCGCCAGCAGCCCAGAAAGCTCCTACGAGCAGTACTTC. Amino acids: CASSPESSYEQYF.